What follows is one TCR beta chain and its context. The antigen remains unidentified. After autologous stem cell transplantation all patients relapsed, and prior brentuximab vedotin exposure differed between cohorts. Some clones are missing from TCRdb's copy, which holds only in-frame ones; the method was immunoSEQ multiplex PCR. The data hold over 15,000 clones, with roughly 83% observed a single time. The sample originates from a study of PD-1 blockade in classical Hodgkin lymphoma. Study results and limitations: TCR diversity rose significantly by C4D1 in CD4+ but not CD8+ cells.

This sequence originates from a human donor with classical Hodgkin lymphoma. This specimen consisted of peripheral blood mononuclear cells (PBMCs), obtained before the second cycle of nivolumab.

The CDR3 coding sequence is TGCGCCAGCAGCCAAGAAGGCCAGGGTTCCGAGCAGTACTTC. Translated, it gives CASSQEGQGSEQYF. This chain connects TRBV4-3 to TRBJ2-7; perhaps TRBD1 as D (5 bases). The germline gives CDR1 LGHNA, CDR2 YSLEER. V was trimmed by 0 bases and J by 6 bases, leaving 12 bases between them. The CDR3 extends over 14 amino acids.